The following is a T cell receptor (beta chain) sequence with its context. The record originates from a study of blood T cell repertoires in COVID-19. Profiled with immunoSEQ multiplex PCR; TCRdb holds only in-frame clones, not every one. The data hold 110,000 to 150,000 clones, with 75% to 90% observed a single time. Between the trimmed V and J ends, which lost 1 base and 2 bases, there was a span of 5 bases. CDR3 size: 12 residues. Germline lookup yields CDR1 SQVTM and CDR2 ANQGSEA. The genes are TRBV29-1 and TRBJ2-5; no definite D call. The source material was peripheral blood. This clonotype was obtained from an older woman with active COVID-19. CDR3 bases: TGCAGCGTTGAAGGGCTTCAAGAGACCCAGTACTTC. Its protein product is CSVEGLQETQYF.